Reported below is one T cell receptor beta chain. This sample was included in a study of T-cell reconstitution after alpha-beta-depleted transplantation in children. The CDR3 extends over 14 amino acids. Per germline, CDR1 LGHDT and CDR2 YNNKEL (reference sequence). With 4 bases removed from V and 4 bases from J, the gap between germline ends came to 11 bases. The library targeted TCRbeta and was prepared with unique molecular identifiers. TCRdb redid the calling of the PCR reads with MiXCR, one entry per CDR3 protein. The table shows a few hundred thousand distinct CDR3 sequences, with 9.5% to 15% occurring only once.

This specimen was PBMCs from the stem cell graft donor, taken from the stem cell graft. The chain employs TRBV3-1 and TRBJ1-5; TRBD1 is a possible D gene (6 bases). This clonotype originated in a human donor who donated a stem cell graft to a child with combined immunodeficiency. In DNA form, the CDR3 reads TGTGCCAGCAGCCGGGACATCGGTAATCAGCCCCAGCATTTT. This encodes CASSRDIGNQPQHF.